This entry lists 17 T cell receptor beta chains sequenced from one sample in a study of identical twins. TCRdb processed the 5' RACE reads anew with MiXCR; each CDR3 protein has one entry. The table shows about 660,000 distinct CDR3 sequences, with approximately 9% occurring only once. This same sample was also taken into another study, of yellow fever vaccine responses in identical twins.

Material for sequencing was PBMCs. These receptors originate from a woman aged 18-29 years in good health.

The rearrangement joins TRBV27 to TRBJ2-3; D may be TRBD1 (9 bases). Between the trimmed V and J ends, which lost 7 bases and 3 bases, there was a span of 17 bases. This CDR3 is built from 15 residues. Germline CDR1 MNHEY, CDR2 SMNVEV (reference sequence). The CDR3 spells CASTGGGQGTDTQYF. CDR3 sequence (DNA): TGTGCCAGCACCGGGGGGGGACAGGGAACAGATACGCAGTATTTT.

This clonotype showed up many times. The chain recombines TRBV7-9 with TRBJ2-7, with 11 nucleotides matching TRBD1. This CDR3 comprises 15 residues. After removal of 4 bases from V and 7 bases from J, the junction contained 9 bases not matched to a gene. Germline V lookup: CDR1 SEHNR, CDR2 FQNEAQ (reference sequence). The CDR3, as DNA: TGTGCCAGCAGCTGGGGACAGGGGGGGACGAGGGAGCAGTACTTC. Its translation: CASSWGQGGTREQYF.

This clonotype was detected ten times or more. The chain couples TRBV5-1 to TRBJ1-1; TRBD1 matches 7 bases. Germline CDR1 SGHRS, CDR2 YFSETQ. The CDR3 is 14 residues long. V shed 2 bases, J shed 1 base, and the junction held 2 bases outside the gene matches. CDR3 sequence: CASSFAGGNTEAFF. CDR3 nucleotides: TGCGCCAGCAGCTTCGCAGGGGGGAACACTGAAGCTTTCTTT.

This chain links TRBV9 with TRBJ2-1; TRBD2 is a possible D gene (5 bases). Germline V gene lookup returns CDR1 SGDLS and CDR2 YYNGEE. V was trimmed by 5 bases and J by 5 bases, leaving 14 bases between them. The CDR3 extends over 14 amino acids. The CDR3 DNA reads as TGTGCCAGCAGTGTGACTACGGTCGACAATGAGCAGTTCTTC. As protein: CASSVTTVDNEQFF. Together with reference TRBV9 and TRBJ2-1, the CDR3 gives the full variable domain: DSGVTQTPKHLITATGQRVTLRCSPRSGDLSVYWYQQSLDQGLQFLIQYYNGEERAKGNILERFSAQQFPDLHSELNLSSLELGDSALYFCASSVTTVDNEQFFGPGTRLTVL.

Many counts were recorded for this clonotype. This chain links TRBV27 with TRBJ1-5, with D perhaps TRBD1 (5 bases). V shed 6 bases and J shed 3 bases, with 12 bases lying between them. The V gene's germline CDR1 is MNHEY and CDR2 SMNVEV (reference sequence). The CDR3 runs to 14 residues. The CDR3 DNA is TGTGCCAGCAGACGGGACGGATACAATCAGCCCCAGCATTTT. Protein sequence: CASRRDGYNQPQHF.

The chain couples TRBV28 to TRBJ2-1; TRBD2 matches 10 bases. Germline V gives CDR1 MDHEN, CDR2 SYDVKM. CDR3 size: 14 residues. Losses at the gene ends were 6 bases for V and 6 bases for J; bases not matched to a gene: 5. The chain's CDR3 is CASRASGRVNEQFF. Here the CDR3 DNA reads TGTGCCAGCAGAGCTAGCGGGAGAGTCAATGAGCAGTTCTTC.

This clonotype was counted a few times. J is TRBJ2-5 and V is TRBV28; D might be TRBD1 or TRBD2, each matching 6 bases. The CDR3 consists of 12 residues. The germline V and J ends were trimmed by 2 bases and 14 bases, with 15 bases remaining between them. Germline assignment: CDR1 MDHEN and CDR2 SYDVKM. CDR3 residues: CASSLRQGRIYF. CDR3 bases: TGTGCCAGCAGTTTACGGCAGGGGAGGATATACTTC.

This clonotype has ten or more counts. J is TRBJ1-3 and V is TRBV4-2, with D possibly matching TRBD1 (5 bases). Between the trimmed V and J ends, which lost 0 bases and 4 bases, there was a span of 7 bases. The CDR3 is 14 amino acids. The V gene's germline CDR1 is LGHNA and CDR2 YNFKEQ. The CDR3 loop is CASSQEGVGNTIYF. CDR3 nucleotides: TGTGCCAGCAGCCAAGAGGGGGTCGGAAACACCATATATTTT.

J is TRBJ2-7 and V is TRBV12-3 or TRBV12-4, with no clear D. The CDR3 consists of 15 residues. V gave up 3 bases and J gave up 3 bases, with 15 bases separating them. CDR3 sequence: CASSFLVSPVYEQYF. The CDR3 coding sequence is TGTGCCAGCAGTTTTTTGGTTAGTCCCGTCTACGAGCAGTACTTC.

This clonotype was picked up many times. CDR3 DNA: TGTGCCACCAGCAGAATTCAGAGTGGCGGAAGCAATCAGCCCCAGCATTTT. This codes for CATSRIQSGGSNQPQHF. V gene TRBV15 combines with J gene TRBJ1-5; D unclear. The CDR3 loop spans 17 amino acids. Germline values: CDR1 LNHNV, CDR2 YYDKDF (reference sequence). Trimming shortened V by 2 bases and J by 1 base, and 15 bases separated the two germline ends.

V and J are TRBV30 and TRBJ2-6, with D hard to call. In germline, CDR1 is GTSNPN, CDR2 SVGIG (reference sequence). Trimming took off 2 bases at V and 0 bases at J, with 2 bases between the two ends. This CDR3 comprises 13 residues. The chain's CDR3 is CAWSLSGANVLTF. DNA of the CDR3: TGTGCCTGGAGTCTCTCTGGGGCCAACGTCCTGACTTTC.

V usage is TRBV29-1 and J usage is TRBJ2-7; 7 nucleotides line up with TRBD2. Trimming removed 3 bases from V and 1 base from J; junction bases left unmatched: 3. Per the germline V gene, CDR1 is SQVTM and CDR2 is ANQGSEA. This CDR3 is built from 13 residues. The CDR3 nucleotides read TGCAGCGTTGACGGGGGGAATTCCTACGAGCAGTACTTC. This translates into CSVDGGNSYEQYF.

This clonotype was picked up a small number of times. This chain connects TRBV6-1 to TRBJ1-4; 7 positions agree with TRBD1. Germline V gives CDR1 MNHNS, CDR2 SASEGT. The CDR3 loop spans 13 amino acids. Trimming cost V 6 bases and J 8 bases; bases outside gene matches: 6. The chain's CDR3 is CASSRQGPEKLFF. Written as DNA, the CDR3 is TGTGCCAGCAGCCGACAGGGCCCCGAAAAACTGTTTTTT.

V usage is TRBV6-1 and J usage is TRBJ2-7, with a tentative D call TRBD2 (6 bases). Trimming cost V 6 bases and J 2 bases, with 14 bases left between them. This CDR3 comprises 14 residues. From germline, CDR1 is MNHNS and CDR2 SASEGT. CDR3 nucleotides: TGTGCCAGCAGGGAGGGTCTAGAAACCTACGAGCAGTACTTC. It codes for CASREGLETYEQYF.

The table lists this clonotype with many counts. The genes are TRBV29-1 and TRBJ2-1; the match to TRBD2 covers 7 bases. There are 16 residues in the CDR3. From germline, CDR1 is SQVTM and CDR2 ANQGSEA. The V gene end was trimmed by 6 bases and the J gene end by 7 bases; junction bases not matched to a gene: 18. DNA of the CDR3: TGCAGCGTGGTTGGGGCTAGCGGACCTCTAGGGAATGAGCAGTTCTTC. Translated: CSVVGASGPLGNEQFF.

This clonotype is a singleton in its sample. The chain couples TRBV7-9 to TRBJ2-7, with a weak D call TRBD2 (6 bases). Trimming removed 2 bases at V and 3 bases at J, with 17 bases between. Looked up from germline, CDR1 is SEHNR and CDR2 is FQNEAQ (reference sequence). The CDR3 is 16 amino acids. The CDR3 spells CASSLIPGETSYEQYF. Written as DNA, the CDR3 is TGTGCCAGCAGCTTAATCCCGGGGGAGACGAGCTACGAGCAGTACTTC.

This clonotype has more than one count but fewer than ten. The rearrangement links TRBV10-3 to TRBJ1-1; 9 bases line up with TRBD1. The germline gives CDR1 ENHRY, CDR2 SYGVKD. V shed 3 bases, J shed 1 base, and the junction held 3 bases outside the gene matches. The CDR3 contains 15 residues. As DNA, the CDR3 is TGTGCCATCAGTGACCTGACAGGGGGGAACACTGAAGCTTTCTTT. This sequence encodes CAISDLTGGNTEAFF.